In this sample, the clone carrying this T cell receptor beta chain turned up a few times. Its specificity is not known. The sample originates from a study of cytomegalovirus exposure and HLA in healthy donors. Regarding donors, all were healthy bone marrow donors. Study-wide results and limits: The dataset shows that most TCR sequences were rare, while some public TCRs occurred in many donors.

This CDR3 has 13 residues. The germline gives CDR1 MDHEN, CDR2 SYDVKM. Trimming cost V 7 bases and J 1 base, with 9 bases left between them. Primers included in the PCR were 60 Vbeta and 13 Jbeta primers. TCRdb's copy holds only in-frame clones and misses some; the assay was immunoSEQ multiplex PCR. The sample includes around 69,000 clones, around three quarters of them seen just once. The source material was PBMCs. This chain joins TRBV28 and TRBJ2-3; D not resolved. This clonotype was obtained from a woman in her fifties or sixties in good health and CMV-seropositive. In nucleotides, the CDR3 is TGTGCCAGCACAAGAGCACGCACAGATACGCAGTATTTT. Encoded protein: CASTRARTDTQYF.